This T cell receptor beta chain was observed in a study of shared clonotypes between healthy human individuals. This CDR3 has 14 amino acids. Trimming took 2 bases from V and 6 from J, leaving 12 bases between them. Germline loops: CDR1 SGHDT, CDR2 YYEEEE. Naive CD8 isolation took CD45RO-negative cells positively selected for CCR7 and excluded terminally differentiated effector memory CD45RA+ cells. The sorted-subset replicate PCRs were given around 190 ng DNA, which is tens of thousands of T cell genomes. Some clones are missing from TCRdb's copy, which holds only in-frame ones; the method was immunoSEQ multiplex PCR. Of some 2,100,000 clones in the sample, about 92% are singletons; the top ten hold under 2%.

Sequenced sample: naive CD8+ T cells from PBMCs. The TCR originated in a man aged 18-30 years in good health. Some clones in this sample may be carry-over from other donors' samples. This chain links TRBV5-6 with TRBJ1-5; D uncertain. CDR3: CASSFKGRSQPQHF. CDR3 coding DNA: TGTGCCAGCAGCTTCAAGGGAAGAAGTCAGCCCCAGCATTTT.